The subject of this entry is one T cell receptor (beta chain). Here immunoSEQ multiplex PCR was the method, and the copy in TCRdb shows in-frame clones only, minus some. The sample records some 85,000 clones, 80% to 90% being singletons. The data originate from a study of OX40 agonist ivuxolimab in advanced cancers. On the study more broadly: The patients' treatment was ivuxolimab, an agonistic anti-OX40 (CD134) antibody. In three patients, partial responses were observed, one with hepatocellular carcinoma and two with cutaneous melanoma.

CDR1 is LNHDA and CDR2 is SQIVND in the germline V gene (reference sequence). V was clipped by 3 bases and J by 7 bases, with 9 bases between them. CDR3 length: 12 residues. J is TRBJ1-2 and V is TRBV19; D not certain. The sequencing used CD4+ or CD8+ T cells sorted from blood, collected in a trial of the OX40 agonist ivuxolimab. This clonotype originated in an adult with an advanced solid tumor such as melanoma, head and neck, liver or kidney cancer. This CDR3 reads CASSMDYTGYTF. The CDR3 DNA reads as TGTGCCAGTAGTATGGACTACACTGGCTACACCTTC.